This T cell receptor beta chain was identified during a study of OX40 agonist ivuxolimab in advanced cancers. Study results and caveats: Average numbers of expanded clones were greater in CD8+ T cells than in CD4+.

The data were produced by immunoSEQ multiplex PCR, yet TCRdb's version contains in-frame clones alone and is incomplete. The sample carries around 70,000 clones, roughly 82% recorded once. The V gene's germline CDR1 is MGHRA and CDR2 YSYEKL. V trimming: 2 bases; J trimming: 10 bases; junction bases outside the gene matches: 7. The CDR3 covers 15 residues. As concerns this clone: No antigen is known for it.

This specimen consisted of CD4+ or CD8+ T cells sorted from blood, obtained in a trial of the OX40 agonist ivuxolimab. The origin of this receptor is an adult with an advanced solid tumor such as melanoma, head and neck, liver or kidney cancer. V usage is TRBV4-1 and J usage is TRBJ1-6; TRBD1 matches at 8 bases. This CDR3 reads CASSQRTQGDSPLHF. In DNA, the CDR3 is TGCGCCAGCAGCCAACGGACACAGGGGGACTCACCCCTCCACTTT.